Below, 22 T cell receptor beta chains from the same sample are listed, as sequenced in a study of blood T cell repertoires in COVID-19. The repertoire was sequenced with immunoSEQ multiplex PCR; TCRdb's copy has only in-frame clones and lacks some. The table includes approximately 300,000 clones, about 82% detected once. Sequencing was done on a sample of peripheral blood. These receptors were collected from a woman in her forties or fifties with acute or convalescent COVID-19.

CDR3: CASSPPRQGPNQETQYF. For the CDR3, the DNA is TGTGCCAGCTCACCACCCCGACAGGGTCCGAACCAAGAGACCCAGTACTTC. The chain joins TRBV18 to TRBJ2-5; 7 nucleotides agree with TRBD1. The CDR3 covers 17 residues. V was clipped by 0 bases and J by 0 bases; unmatched bases: 7. Germline V gene lookup returns CDR1 KGHSH and CDR2 LQKENI.

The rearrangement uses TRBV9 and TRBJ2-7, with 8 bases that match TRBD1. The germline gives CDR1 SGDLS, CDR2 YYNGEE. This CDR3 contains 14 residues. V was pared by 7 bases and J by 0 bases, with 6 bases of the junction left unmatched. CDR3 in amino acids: CASSKQGGSYEQYF. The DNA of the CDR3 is TGTGCCAGCTCCAAACAGGGGGGCTCCTACGAGCAGTACTTC.

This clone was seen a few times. CDR3 bases: TGTGCCACCAGTGTCCCGGGACAAAGCTATGGCTACACCTTC. This gives the protein CATSVPGQSYGYTF. This rearrangement joins TRBV24-1 to TRBJ1-2; a weak D match, TRBD1 (6 bases). This CDR3 comprises 14 residues. CDR1 KGHDR and CDR2 SFDVKD come from the germline V gene. Trimming cost V 5 bases and J 4 bases, with 13 bases left between them.

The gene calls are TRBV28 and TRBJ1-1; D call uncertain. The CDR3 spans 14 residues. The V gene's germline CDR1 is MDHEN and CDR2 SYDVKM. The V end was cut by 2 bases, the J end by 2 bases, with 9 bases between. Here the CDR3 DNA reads TGTGCCAGCAGTTTAAGAGCCTTAAACACTGAAGCTTTCTTT. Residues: CASSLRALNTEAFF. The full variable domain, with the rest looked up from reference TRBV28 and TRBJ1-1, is DVKVTQSSRYLVKRTGEKVFLECVQDMDHENMFWYRQDPGLGLRLIYFSYDVKMKEKGDIPEGYSVSREKKERFSLILESASTNQTSMYLCASSLRALNTEAFFGQGTRLTVV.

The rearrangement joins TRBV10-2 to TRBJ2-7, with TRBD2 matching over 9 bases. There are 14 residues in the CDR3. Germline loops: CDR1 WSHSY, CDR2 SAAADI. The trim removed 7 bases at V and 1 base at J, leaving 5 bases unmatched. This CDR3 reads CASKQTSGSYEQYF. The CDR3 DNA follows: TGCGCCAGCAAACAGACTAGCGGATCCTACGAGCAGTACTTC.

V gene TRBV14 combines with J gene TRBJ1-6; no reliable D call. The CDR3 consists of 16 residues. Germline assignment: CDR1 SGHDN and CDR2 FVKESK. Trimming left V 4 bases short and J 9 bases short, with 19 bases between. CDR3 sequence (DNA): TGTGCCAGCAGCCCCCGAGGGCCCGACATTGGTTCACCCCTCCACTTT. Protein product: CASSPRGPDIGSPLHF.

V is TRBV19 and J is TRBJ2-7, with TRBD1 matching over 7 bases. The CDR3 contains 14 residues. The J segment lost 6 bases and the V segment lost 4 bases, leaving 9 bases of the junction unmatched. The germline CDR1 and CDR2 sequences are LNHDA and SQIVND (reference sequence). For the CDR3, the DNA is TGTGCCAGTAGTAACCGGACAGGTGGAGGCGAGCAGTACTTC. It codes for CASSNRTGGGEQYF.

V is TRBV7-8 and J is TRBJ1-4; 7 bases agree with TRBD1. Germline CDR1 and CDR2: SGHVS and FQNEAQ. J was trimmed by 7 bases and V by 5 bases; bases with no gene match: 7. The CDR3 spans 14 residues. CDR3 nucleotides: TGTGCCAGCAGCCTTAACAGGGGTGGTGAAAAACTGTTTTTT. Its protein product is CASSLNRGGEKLFF.

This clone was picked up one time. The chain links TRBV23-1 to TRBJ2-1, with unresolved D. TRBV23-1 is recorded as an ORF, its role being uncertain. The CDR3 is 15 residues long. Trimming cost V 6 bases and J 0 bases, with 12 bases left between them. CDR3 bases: TGCGCCAGCAGACCCAAGAATAGCTCCTACAATGAGCAGTTCTTC. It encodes CASRPKNSSYNEQFF.

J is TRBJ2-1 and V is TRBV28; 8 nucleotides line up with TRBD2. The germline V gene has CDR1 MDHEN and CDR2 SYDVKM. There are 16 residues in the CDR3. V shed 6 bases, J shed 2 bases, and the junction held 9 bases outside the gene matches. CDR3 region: CASSPTLAGPYNEQFF. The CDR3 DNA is TGTGCCAGCAGCCCTACTTTAGCGGGACCCTACAATGAGCAGTTCTTC.

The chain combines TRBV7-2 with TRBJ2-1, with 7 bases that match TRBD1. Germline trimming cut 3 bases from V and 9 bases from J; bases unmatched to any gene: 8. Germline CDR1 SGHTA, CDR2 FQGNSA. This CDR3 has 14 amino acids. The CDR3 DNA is TGTGCCAGCAGCTTGAATGGGCAGGGGGTTGAGCAGTTCTTC. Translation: CASSLNGQGVEQFF.

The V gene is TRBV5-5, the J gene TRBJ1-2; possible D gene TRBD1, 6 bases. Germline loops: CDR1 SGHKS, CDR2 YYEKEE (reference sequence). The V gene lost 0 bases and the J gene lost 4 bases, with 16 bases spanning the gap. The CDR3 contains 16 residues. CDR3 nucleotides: TGTGCCAGCAGCTTGGACAGGGCATCCTTTTCCTATGGCTACACCTTC. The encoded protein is CASSLDRASFSYGYTF.

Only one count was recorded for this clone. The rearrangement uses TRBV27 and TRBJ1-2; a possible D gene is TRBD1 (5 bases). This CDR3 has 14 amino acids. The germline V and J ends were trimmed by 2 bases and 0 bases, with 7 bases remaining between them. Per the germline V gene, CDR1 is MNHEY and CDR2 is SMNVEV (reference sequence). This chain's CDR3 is CASSLGGANYGYTF. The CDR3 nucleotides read TGTGCCAGCAGTTTAGGGGGGGCTAACTATGGCTACACCTTC.

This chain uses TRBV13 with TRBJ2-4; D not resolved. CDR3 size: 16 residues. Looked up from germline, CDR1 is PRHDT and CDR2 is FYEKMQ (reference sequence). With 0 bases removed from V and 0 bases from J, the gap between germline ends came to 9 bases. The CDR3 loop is CASSLGQNLAKNIQYF. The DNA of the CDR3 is TGTGCCAGCAGCTTAGGGCAGAACCTAGCCAAAAACATTCAGTACTTC.

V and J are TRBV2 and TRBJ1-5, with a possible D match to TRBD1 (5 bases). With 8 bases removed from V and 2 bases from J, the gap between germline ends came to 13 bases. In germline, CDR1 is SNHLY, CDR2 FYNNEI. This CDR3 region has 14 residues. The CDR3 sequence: CASSGRGGNQPQHF. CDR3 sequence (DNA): TGTGCCAGCTCGGGGAGGGGCGGCAATCAGCCCCAGCATTTT.

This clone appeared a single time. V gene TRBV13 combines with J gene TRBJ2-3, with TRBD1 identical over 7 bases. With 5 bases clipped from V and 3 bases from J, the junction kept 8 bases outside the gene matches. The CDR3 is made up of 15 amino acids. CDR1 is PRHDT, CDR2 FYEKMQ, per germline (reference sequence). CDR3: CASSPLTGVTDTQYF. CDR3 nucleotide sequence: TGTGCCAGCAGCCCTCTAACAGGGGTGACAGATACGCAGTATTTT.

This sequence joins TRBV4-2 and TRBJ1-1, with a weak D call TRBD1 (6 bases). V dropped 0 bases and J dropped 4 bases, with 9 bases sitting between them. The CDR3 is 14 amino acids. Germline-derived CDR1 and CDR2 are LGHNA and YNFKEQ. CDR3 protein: CASSQDAGATEAFF. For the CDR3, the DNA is TGTGCCAGCAGCCAAGATGCGGGGGCCACTGAAGCTTTCTTT.

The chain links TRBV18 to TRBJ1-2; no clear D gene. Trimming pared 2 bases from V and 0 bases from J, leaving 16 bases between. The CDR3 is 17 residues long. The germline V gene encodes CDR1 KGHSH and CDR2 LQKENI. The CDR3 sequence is CASSPVREVTANYGYTF. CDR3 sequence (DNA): TGTGCCAGCTCACCAGTACGGGAAGTCACGGCTAACTATGGCTACACCTTC.

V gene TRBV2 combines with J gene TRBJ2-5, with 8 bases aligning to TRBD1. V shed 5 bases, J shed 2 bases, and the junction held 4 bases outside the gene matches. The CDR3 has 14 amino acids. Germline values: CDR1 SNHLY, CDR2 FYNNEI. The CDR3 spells CASSIHRGQETQYF. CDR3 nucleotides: TGTGCCAGCAGTATTCACAGGGGGCAAGAGACCCAGTACTTC.

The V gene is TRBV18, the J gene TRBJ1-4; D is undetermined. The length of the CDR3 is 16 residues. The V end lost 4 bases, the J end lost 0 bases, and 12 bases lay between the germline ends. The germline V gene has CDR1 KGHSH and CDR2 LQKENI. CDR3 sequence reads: CASSRGDGATNEKLFF. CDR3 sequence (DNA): TGTGCCAGCTCACGAGGCGATGGCGCAACTAATGAAAAACTGTTTTTT.

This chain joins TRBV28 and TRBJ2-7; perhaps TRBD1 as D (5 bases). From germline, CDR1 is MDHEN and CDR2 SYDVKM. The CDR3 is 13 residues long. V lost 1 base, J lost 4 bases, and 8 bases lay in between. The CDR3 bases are TGTGCCAGCAGTTTATCCGACAGTTACGAGCAGTACTTC. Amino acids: CASSLSDSYEQYF.

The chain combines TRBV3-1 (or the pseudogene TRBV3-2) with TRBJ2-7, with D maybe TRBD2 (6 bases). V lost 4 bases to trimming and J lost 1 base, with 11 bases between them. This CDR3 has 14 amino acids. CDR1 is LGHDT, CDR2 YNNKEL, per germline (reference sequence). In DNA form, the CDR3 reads TGTGCCAGCAGCCCCCGGGGAGGATCCTACGAGCAGTACTTC. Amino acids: CASSPRGGSYEQYF.